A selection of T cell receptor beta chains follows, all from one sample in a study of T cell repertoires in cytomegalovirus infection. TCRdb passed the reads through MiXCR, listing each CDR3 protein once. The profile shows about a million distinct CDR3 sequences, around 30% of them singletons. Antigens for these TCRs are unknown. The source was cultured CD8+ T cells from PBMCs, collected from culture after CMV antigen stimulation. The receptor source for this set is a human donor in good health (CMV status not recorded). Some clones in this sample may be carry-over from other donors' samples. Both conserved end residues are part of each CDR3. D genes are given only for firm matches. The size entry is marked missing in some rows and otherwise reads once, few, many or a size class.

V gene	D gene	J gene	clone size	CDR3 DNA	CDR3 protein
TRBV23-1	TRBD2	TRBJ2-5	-	TGCGCCAGCAGTCAATCGACGAACCTAGGAGCGGGGTACCAAGAGACCCAGTACTTC	CASSQSTNLGAGYQETQYF
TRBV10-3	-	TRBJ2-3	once	TGTGCCATCAGTGAAATTCCCCCAGATACGCAGTATTTT	CAISEIPPDTQYF
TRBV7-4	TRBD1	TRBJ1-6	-	TGTGCCAGCAGCTCCCCGGGACAGAGACTCTCACCCCTCCACTTT	CASSSPGQRLSPLHF
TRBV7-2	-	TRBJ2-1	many	TGTGCCAGCAGCTGGGGACGGAGCTCCTACAATGAGCAGTTCTTC	CASSWGRSSYNEQFF
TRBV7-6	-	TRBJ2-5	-	TGTGCCAGCAGCTTGGGGAAGGGGGGCGACCAAGAGACCCAGTACTTC	CASSLGKGGDQETQYF
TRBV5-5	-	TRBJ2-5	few	TGTGCCAGCAGCTTTGGTCAGCTTCAAGAGACCCAGTACTTC	CASSFGQLQETQYF
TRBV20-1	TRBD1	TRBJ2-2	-	TGCAGTGCTAGAGAGATCGGGACAGGGGTTGGCGGGGAGCTGTTTTTT	CSAREIGTGVGGELFF
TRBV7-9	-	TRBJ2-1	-	TGTGCCAGCAGCACTCCTAGGGTCCGTTTGAATGTGCAGTTCTTC	CASSTPRVRLNVQFF
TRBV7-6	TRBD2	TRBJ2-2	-	TGTGCCAGCAGCTTAGTACAGCAGGGAGGGACCGGGGAGCTGTTTTTT	CASSLVQQGGTGELFF
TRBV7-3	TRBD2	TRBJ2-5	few	TGTGCCAGCAGCCATCTAGCGGGGCCGTGGACGGAGGCCCAGTACTTC	CASSHLAGPWTEAQYF
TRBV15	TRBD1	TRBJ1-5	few	TGTGCCACCAGCAGAGCCCCAGGGGGGCAGCCCCAGCATTTT	CATSRAPGGQPQHF
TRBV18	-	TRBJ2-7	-	TGTGCCAGCTCACCAGCCGGAGACGCCGCCTACGAGCAGTACTTC	CASSPAGDAAYEQYF
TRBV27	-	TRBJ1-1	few	TGTGCCAGCAGTTTATCGGCCTACGGGAACACTGAAGCTTTCTTT	CASSLSAYGNTEAFF
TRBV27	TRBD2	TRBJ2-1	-	TGTGCCAGCAGTCTAGATAGCGGGGGCTACAATGAGCAGTTCTTC	CASSLDSGGYNEQFF
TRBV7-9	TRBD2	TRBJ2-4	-	TGTGCCAGCAGCCCTTCGGGGGGGCGTTTAAGTTTGGGCAAAAACATTCAGTACTTC	CASSPSGGRLSLGKNIQYF